The clone carrying this T cell receptor beta chain was detected a few times. Its antigen remains unknown. Germline V gene data show CDR1 as KGHSH and CDR2 as LQKENI. The CDR3 sequence is 16 residues long. Trimming took 5 bases from V and 4 from J; bases not matched to a gene: 11. The investigators reverse transcribed all of the isolated RNA, so they sequenced expressed TCRB transcripts. Using immunoSEQ multiplex PCR, the repertoire was profiled, and TCRdb retains in-frame clones only, with some absent. The repertoire holds more than 300,000 clones, with 8.5% to 10% as singletons. This entry comes from a study of beta chain features in type 1 diabetes. Broader study findings: Significant though moderate, a shortening of TCRB CDR3s appeared in all four CD4+ subsets of Type 1 diabetes patients.

This receptor was taken from a young man with type 1 diabetes. Sequenced material: central memory CD4+ T cells from blood. The chain couples TRBV18 to TRBJ1-1, with 9 bases lining up with TRBD1. The CDR3 region is CASSIGTGPLGTEAFF. The CDR3 bases are TGTGCCAGCTCAATAGGGACAGGGCCCTTGGGCACTGAAGCTTTCTTT.